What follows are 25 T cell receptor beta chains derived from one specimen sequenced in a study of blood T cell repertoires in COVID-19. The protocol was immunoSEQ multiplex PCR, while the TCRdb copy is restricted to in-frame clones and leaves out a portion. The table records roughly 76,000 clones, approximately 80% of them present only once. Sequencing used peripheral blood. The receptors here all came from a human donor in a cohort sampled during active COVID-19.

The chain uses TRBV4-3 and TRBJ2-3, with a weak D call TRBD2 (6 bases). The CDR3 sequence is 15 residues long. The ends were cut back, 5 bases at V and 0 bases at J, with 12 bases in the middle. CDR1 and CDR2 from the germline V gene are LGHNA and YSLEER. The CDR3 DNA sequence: TGCGCCAGCAGCAAATACGGGACTAGCACAGATACGCAGTATTTT. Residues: CASSKYGTSTDTQYF.

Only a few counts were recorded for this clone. Here the CDR3 reads CASSEAREVSAYTF. The DNA of the CDR3 is TGTGCCAGCAGTGAAGCGCGGGAGGTCTCTGCCTACACCTTC. J is TRBJ1-2 and V is TRBV2; D gene ambiguous. CDR1 is SNHLY and CDR2 is FYNNEI in the germline V gene. This CDR3 comprises 14 residues. The V end was cut by 0 bases, the J end by 10 bases, with 15 bases between.

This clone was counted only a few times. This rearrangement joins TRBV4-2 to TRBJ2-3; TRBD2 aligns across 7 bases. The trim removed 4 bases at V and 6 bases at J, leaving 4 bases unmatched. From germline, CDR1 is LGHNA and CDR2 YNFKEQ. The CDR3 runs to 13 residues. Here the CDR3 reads CASSPREWDTQYF. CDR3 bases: TGTGCCAGCAGCCCGCGGGAGTGGGATACGCAGTATTTT.

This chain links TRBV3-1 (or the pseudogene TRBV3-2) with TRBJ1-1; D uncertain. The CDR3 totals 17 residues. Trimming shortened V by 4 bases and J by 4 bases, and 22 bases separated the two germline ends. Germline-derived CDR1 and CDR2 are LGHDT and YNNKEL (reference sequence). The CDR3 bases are TGTGCCAGCAGCCTCCATGTATCAGCGGAAGGTTGCACTGAAGCTTTCTTT. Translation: CASSLHVSAEGCTEAFF.

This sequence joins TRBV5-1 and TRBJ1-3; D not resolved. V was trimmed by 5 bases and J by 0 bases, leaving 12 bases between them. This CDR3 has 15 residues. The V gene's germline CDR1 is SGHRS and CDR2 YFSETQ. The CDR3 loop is CASSSTGNSGNTIYF. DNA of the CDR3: TGCGCCAGCAGTTCAACGGGAAACTCTGGAAACACCATATATTTT. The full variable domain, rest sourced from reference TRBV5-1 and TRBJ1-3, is KAGVTQTPRYLIKTRGQQVTLSCSPISGHRSVSWYQQTPGQGLQFLFEYFSETQRNKGNFPGRFSGRQFSNSRSEMNVSTLELGDSALYLCASSSTGNSGNTIYFGEGSWLTVV.

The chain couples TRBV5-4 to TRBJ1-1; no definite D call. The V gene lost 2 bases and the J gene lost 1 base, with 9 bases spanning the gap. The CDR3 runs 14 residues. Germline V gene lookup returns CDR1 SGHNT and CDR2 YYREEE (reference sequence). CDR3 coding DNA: TGTGCCAGCAGCTTACAACAACCGAACACTGAAGCTTTCTTT. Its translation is CASSLQQPNTEAFF.

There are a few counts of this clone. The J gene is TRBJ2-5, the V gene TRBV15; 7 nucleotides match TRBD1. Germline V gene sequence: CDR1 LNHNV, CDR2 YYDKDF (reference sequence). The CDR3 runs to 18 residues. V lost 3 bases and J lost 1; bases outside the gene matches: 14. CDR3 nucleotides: TGTGCCACCAGCAGCCCAGTACCGGTCGGGACAGCCCAAGAGACCCAGTACTTC. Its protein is CATSSPVPVGTAQETQYF.

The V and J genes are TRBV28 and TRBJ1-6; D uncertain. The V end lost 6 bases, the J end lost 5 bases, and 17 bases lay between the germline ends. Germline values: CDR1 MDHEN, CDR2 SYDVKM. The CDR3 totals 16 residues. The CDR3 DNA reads TGTGCCAGCAGCCTGGGCGGGAGTGTGCATAATTCACCCCTCCACTTT. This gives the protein CASSLGGSVHNSPLHF.

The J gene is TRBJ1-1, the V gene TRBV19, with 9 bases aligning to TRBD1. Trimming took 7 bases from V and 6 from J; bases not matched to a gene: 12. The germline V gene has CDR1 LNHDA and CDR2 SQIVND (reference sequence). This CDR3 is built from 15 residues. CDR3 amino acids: CASITGGAQRAEAFF. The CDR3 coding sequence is TGTGCCAGTATCACAGGGGGCGCGCAGAGGGCTGAAGCTTTCTTT.

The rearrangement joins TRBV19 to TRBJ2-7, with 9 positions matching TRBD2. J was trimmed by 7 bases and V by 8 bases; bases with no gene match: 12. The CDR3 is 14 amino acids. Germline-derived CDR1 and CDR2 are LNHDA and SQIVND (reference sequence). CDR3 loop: CASRPRGGAGEQYF. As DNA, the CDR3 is TGTGCCAGTCGCCCGCGGGGGGGGGCCGGGGAGCAGTACTTC.

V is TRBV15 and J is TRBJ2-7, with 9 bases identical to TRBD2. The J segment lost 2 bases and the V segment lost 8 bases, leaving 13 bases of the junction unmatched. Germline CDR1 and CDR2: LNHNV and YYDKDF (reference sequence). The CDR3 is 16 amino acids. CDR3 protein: CATATGRAGGPYEQYF. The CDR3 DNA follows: TGTGCCACCGCTACGGGTAGAGCGGGAGGCCCCTACGAGCAGTACTTC.

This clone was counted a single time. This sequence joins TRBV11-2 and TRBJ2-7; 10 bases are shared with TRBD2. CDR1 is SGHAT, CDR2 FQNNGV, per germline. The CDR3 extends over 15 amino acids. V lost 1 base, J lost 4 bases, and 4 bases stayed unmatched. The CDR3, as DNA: TGTGCCAGCAGCTTAGGTCCTAGCGGGAGATACGAGCAGTACTTC. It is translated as CASSLGPSGRYEQYF.

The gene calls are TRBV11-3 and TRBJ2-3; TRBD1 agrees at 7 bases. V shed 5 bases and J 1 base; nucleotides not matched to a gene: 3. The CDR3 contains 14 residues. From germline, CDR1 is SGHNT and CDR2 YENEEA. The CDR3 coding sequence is TGTGCCAGCAGCCCTACAGGGGGCACAGATACGCAGTATTTT. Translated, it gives CASSPTGGTDTQYF.

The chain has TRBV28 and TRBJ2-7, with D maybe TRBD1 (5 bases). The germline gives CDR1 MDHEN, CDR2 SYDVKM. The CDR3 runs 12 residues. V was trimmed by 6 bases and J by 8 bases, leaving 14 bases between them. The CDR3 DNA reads TGTGCCAGCAGCGAAGCAGGGTTCCAGCAGTACTTC. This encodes CASSEAGFQQYF.

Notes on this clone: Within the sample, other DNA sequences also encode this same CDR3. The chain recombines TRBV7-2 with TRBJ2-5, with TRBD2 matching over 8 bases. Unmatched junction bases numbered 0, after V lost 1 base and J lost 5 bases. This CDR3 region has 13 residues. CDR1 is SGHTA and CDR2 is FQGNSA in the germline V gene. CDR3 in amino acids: CASSLERGETQYF. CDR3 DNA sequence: TGTGCCAGCAGCTTAGAGCGGGGGGAGACCCAGTACTTC.

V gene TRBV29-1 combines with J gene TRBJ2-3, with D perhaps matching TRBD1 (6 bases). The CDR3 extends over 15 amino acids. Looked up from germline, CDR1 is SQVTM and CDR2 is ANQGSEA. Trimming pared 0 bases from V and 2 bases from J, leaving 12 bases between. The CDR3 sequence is CSVEEARTVTDTQYF. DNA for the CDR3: TGCAGCGTTGAAGAAGCCCGGACAGTCACAGATACGCAGTATTTT.

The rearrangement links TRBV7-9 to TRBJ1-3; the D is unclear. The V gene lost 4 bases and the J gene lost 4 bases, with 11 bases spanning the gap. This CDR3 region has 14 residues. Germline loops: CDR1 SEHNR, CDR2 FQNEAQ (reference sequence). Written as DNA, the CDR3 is TGTGCCAGCAGCTCCGGGGTGGCGGGAAACACCATATATTTT. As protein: CASSSGVAGNTIYF.

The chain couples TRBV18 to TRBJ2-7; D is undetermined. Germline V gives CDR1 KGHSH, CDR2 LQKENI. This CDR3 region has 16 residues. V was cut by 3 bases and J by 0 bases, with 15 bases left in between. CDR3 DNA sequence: TGTGCCAGCTCACCCCCTGTTCGGTCCGCCTCCTACGAGCAGTACTTC. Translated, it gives CASSPPVRSASYEQYF.

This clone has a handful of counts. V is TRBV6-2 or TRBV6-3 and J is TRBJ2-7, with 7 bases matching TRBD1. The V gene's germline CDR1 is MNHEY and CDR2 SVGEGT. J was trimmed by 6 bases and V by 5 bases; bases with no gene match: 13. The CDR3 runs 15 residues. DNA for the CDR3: TGTGCCAGCAGTGACCCAAGGGGGCAGGCTGTCGAGCAGTACTTC. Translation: CASSDPRGQAVEQYF.

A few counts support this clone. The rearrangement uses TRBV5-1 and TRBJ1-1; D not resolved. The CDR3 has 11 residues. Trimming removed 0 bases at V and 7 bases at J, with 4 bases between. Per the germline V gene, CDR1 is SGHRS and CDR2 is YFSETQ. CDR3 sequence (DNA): TGCGCCAGCAGCTTGGGAGTTGAAGCTTTCTTT. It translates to CASSLGVEAFF.

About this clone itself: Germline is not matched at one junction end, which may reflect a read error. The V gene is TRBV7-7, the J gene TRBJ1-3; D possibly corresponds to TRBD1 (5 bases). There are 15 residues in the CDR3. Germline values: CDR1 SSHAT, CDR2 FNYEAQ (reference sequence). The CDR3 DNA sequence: TGTGCTAGCAGCCCCCTAGACAGCTCTGGAAACACCATATATTTT. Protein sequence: CASSPLDSSGNTIYF.

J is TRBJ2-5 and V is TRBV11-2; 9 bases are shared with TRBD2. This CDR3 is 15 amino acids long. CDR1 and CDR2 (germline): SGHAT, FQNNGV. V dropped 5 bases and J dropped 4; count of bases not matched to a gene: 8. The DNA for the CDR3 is TGTGCCAGCAGCGTAGGGCGGGAGGGACGAGAGACCCAGTACTTC. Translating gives CASSVGREGRETQYF.

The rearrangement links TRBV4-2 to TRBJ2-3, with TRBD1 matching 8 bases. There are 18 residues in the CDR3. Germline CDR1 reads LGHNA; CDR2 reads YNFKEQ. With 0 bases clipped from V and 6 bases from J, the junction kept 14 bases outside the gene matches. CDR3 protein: CASSQDPVRTGRADTQYF. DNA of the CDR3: TGTGCCAGCAGCCAAGATCCAGTCCGGACAGGGCGGGCGGATACGCAGTATTTT.

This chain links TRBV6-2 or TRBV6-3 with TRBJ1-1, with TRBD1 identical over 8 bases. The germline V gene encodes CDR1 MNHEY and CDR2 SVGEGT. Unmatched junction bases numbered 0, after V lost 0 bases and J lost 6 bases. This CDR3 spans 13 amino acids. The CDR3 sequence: CASSYSDRAEAFF. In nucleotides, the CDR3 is TGTGCCAGCAGTTACTCGGACAGGGCTGAAGCTTTCTTT.

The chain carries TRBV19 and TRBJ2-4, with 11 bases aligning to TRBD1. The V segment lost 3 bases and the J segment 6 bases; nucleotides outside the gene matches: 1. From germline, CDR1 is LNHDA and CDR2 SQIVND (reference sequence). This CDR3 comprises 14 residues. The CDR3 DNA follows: TGTGCCAGTAGTATCGGGACAGGGGGAAACATTCAGTACTTC. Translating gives CASSIGTGGNIQYF.